The 29 T cell receptor beta chains listed next were all sequenced from one sample in a study of T cell changes during pregnancy in multiple sclerosis. Sequencing used immunoSEQ multiplex PCR; TCRdb keeps in-frame clones, though not all of them. The sample records roughly 110,000 clones, about 90% being singletons. The specimen comprised peripheral blood, sampled before pregnancy. The receptors shown here come from a female donor with multiple sclerosis, enrolled in a pregnancy study.

This chain links TRBV28 with TRBJ2-3; 8 bases fit TRBD2. This CDR3 is 15 amino acids long. With 7 bases clipped from V and 3 bases from J, the junction kept 9 bases outside the gene matches. The V gene's germline CDR1 is MDHEN and CDR2 SYDVKM. The CDR3 DNA is TGTGCCAGCATTTCAACCGGGGGGGGGACAGATACGCAGTATTTT. Amino acids: CASISTGGGTDTQYF.

This sequence joins TRBV6-6 and TRBJ1-6; TRBD1 might be the D (5 bases). CDR1 and CDR2 from the germline V gene are MNHNY and SVGAGI (reference sequence). The CDR3 is 11 amino acids. V was clipped by 10 bases and J by 13 bases, with 14 bases between them. CDR3 protein: CATLWGLPLHF. In DNA, the CDR3 is TGTGCCACCCTATGGGGACTTCCCCTCCACTTT.

The chain joins TRBV27 to TRBJ2-7; 8 bases map to TRBD1. Germline assignment: CDR1 MNHEY and CDR2 SMNVEV (reference sequence). CDR3 length: 16 amino acids. Trimming at V came to 3 bases and at J to 3 bases, leaving 10 bases not matched to a gene. The CDR3 is CASSLMGTGDDYEQYF. The CDR3 DNA follows: TGTGCCAGCAGTTTGATGGGGACAGGCGATGACTACGAGCAGTACTTC.

The chain links TRBV6-6 to TRBJ1-4; no clear D gene. V was pared by 2 bases and J by 7 bases, with 11 bases between. The CDR3 is 14 residues long. Germline CDR1 reads MNHNY; CDR2 reads SVGAGI (reference sequence). The CDR3 DNA follows: TGTGCCAGCAGTTACGAGGGTGAGAGTGAAAAACTGTTTTTT. It codes for CASSYEGESEKLFF.

V gene TRBV7-9 combines with J gene TRBJ2-2; D possibly corresponds to TRBD1 (6 bases). The CDR3 runs 16 residues. V shed 1 base and J shed 4 bases, with 13 bases lying between them. Germline CDR1 and CDR2: SEHNR and FQNEAQ (reference sequence). The DNA of the CDR3 is TGTGCCAGCAGCTTAGAACAGGGATCGTTCACCGGGGAGCTGTTTTTT. It specifies CASSLEQGSFTGELFF.

This clone was observed many times. V is TRBV5-1 and J is TRBJ1-2; the match to TRBD1 covers 9 bases. V was clipped by 0 bases and J by 4 bases; unmatched bases: 4. The CDR3 runs to 15 residues. Germline lookup yields CDR1 SGHRS and CDR2 YFSETQ. As DNA, the CDR3 is TGCGCCAGCAGCTTGGTGGGACAGGGCTCCTATGGCTACACCTTC. Its protein is CASSLVGQGSYGYTF.

The V gene is TRBV28, the J gene TRBJ1-1, with D unresolved. The ends were cut back, 6 bases at V and 1 base at J, with 6 bases in the middle. Germline V gene data show CDR1 as MDHEN and CDR2 as SYDVKM. The CDR3 is 12 residues long. The CDR3 spells CASRPGNTEAFF. DNA for the CDR3: TGTGCCAGCAGACCGGGGAACACTGAAGCTTTCTTT.

The rearrangement uses TRBV6-4 and TRBJ2-7; D might be TRBD2 (5 bases). Trimming cost V 3 bases and J 1 base, with 10 bases left between them. The CDR3 is 14 amino acids. Germline CDR1 and CDR2: MRHNA and SNTAGT. The CDR3 sequence is CASSELEGSYEQYF. The CDR3 coding sequence is TGTGCCAGCAGTGAACTTGAGGGTTCCTACGAGCAGTACTTC.

The chain is built from TRBV11-3 and TRBJ2-7, with 8 bases lining up with TRBD2. The germline V gene has CDR1 SGHNT and CDR2 YENEEA. This CDR3 comprises 13 residues. The V gene end was trimmed by 7 bases and the J gene end by 6 bases; junction bases not matched to a gene: 8. CDR3: CASTPGGGGEQYF. The CDR3, as DNA: TGTGCCAGCACTCCGGGGGGGGGTGGCGAGCAGTACTTC.

This clone has just one count. The genes are TRBV28 and TRBJ2-7; possible D gene TRBD2, 6 bases. CDR3 size: 17 residues. CDR1 and CDR2 (germline): MDHEN, SYDVKM. V lost 1 base and J 3 bases, leaving 19 bases between the germline ends. CDR3 loop: CASSLFRPHVGGYEQYF. The DNA for the CDR3 is TGTGCCAGCAGTTTATTTCGGCCACACGTGGGGGGCTACGAGCAGTACTTC.

The V call is TRBV7-3, the J call TRBJ2-3, with 11 bases that match TRBD2. V trimming: 1 base; J trimming: 6 bases; junction bases outside the gene matches: 18. The CDR3 is 20 amino acids. The germline CDR1 and CDR2 sequences are SGHTA and FQGTGA. Written as DNA, the CDR3 is TGTGCCAGCAGCTTAATCGCTAGCGGGGGGCAGGGGCGAATATCTGATACGCAGTATTTT. This sequence encodes CASSLIASGGQGRISDTQYF.

This rearrangement joins TRBV7-6 to TRBJ2-3, with a weak D call TRBD2 (5 bases). CDR3 size: 14 residues. CDR1 SGHVS and CDR2 FNYEAQ come from the germline V gene. V was trimmed by 4 bases and J by 3 bases, leaving 11 bases between them. The CDR3 spells CASSSLGVTDTQYF. CDR3 coding DNA: TGTGCCAGCAGCTCACTAGGAGTAACAGATACGCAGTATTTT.

The chain links TRBV10-3 to TRBJ1-2, with D uncertain. CDR1 is ENHRY, CDR2 SYGVKD, per germline. The CDR3 runs to 13 residues. The V gene lost 2 bases and the J gene lost 4 bases, with 8 bases spanning the gap. CDR3 protein: CAISEMKSYGYTF. The CDR3 nucleotides read TGTGCCATCAGTGAGATGAAGAGCTATGGCTACACCTTC.

This clone was counted between two and nine times. The J gene is TRBJ1-6, the V gene TRBV28; TRBD1 agrees at 7 bases. CDR1 MDHEN and CDR2 SYDVKM come from the germline V gene. CDR3 length equals 17 residues. Trimming cost V 2 bases and J 10 bases; bases outside gene matches: 14. The CDR3 is CASSLTSPNRGKSPLHF. The DNA of the CDR3 is TGTGCCAGCAGTTTAACGTCCCCGAACAGGGGTAAGTCACCCCTCCACTTT.

V and J are TRBV5-4 and TRBJ2-7; 8 positions agree with TRBD1. The germline V gene encodes CDR1 SGHNT and CDR2 YYREEE (reference sequence). The CDR3 length is 16 residues. With V trimmed by 3 bases and J by 2 bases, 10 bases remained unmatched. The CDR3 DNA is TGTGCCAGCAGCTCCCCCGGTATGGACAGGGCCTACGAGCAGTACTTC. Amino acids: CASSSPGMDRAYEQYF.

The chain is built from TRBV5-1 and TRBJ2-1, with 10 bases that match TRBD2. Germline V lookup: CDR1 SGHRS, CDR2 YFSETQ. This CDR3 comprises 15 residues. Trimming cost V 1 base and J 8 bases; bases outside gene matches: 6. The CDR3 nucleotides are TGCGCCAGCAGCTTGAGCGGGAGGGCCGGCTATGAGCAGTTCTTC. Protein product: CASSLSGRAGYEQFF.

J is TRBJ2-2 and V is TRBV5-6, with TRBD2 identical over 9 bases. CDR1 is SGHDT, CDR2 YYEEEE, per germline. After removal of 0 bases from V and 6 bases from J, the junction contained 6 bases not matched to a gene. The CDR3 runs 16 residues. CDR3 sequence: CASSLVSGGIAGELFF. In nucleotides, the CDR3 is TGTGCCAGCAGCTTGGTTAGCGGGGGAATCGCCGGGGAGCTGTTTTTT.

V is TRBV7-2 and J is TRBJ2-1, with D possibly being TRBD1 (6 bases). This CDR3 has 14 amino acids. The germline CDR1 and CDR2 sequences are SGHTA and FQGNSA. V dropped 3 bases and J dropped 8 bases, with 14 bases sitting between them. The CDR3 bases are TGTGCCAGCAGCTTCCGGGACAAACGGGATGAGCAGTTCTTC. This gives the protein CASSFRDKRDEQFF. The full variable domain, its missing parts supplied by reference TRBV7-2 and TRBJ2-1, is GAGVSQSPSNKVTEKGKDVELRCDPISGHTALYWYRQSLGQGLEFLIYFQGNSAPDKSGLPSDRFSAERTGGSVSTLTIQRTQQEDSAVYLCASSFRDKRDEQFFGPGTRLTVL.

The chain is built from TRBV11-3 and TRBJ2-5, with D unclear. CDR3 length: 18 residues. The V and J ends lost 0 bases and 0 bases respectively, with 17 bases between them. From germline, CDR1 is SGHNT and CDR2 YENEEA. CDR3 bases: TGTGCCAGCAGCTTAGATGGAAGACTCCCCCCGTACCAAGAGACCCAGTACTTC. Amino acid sequence: CASSLDGRLPPYQETQYF.

The J gene is TRBJ2-2, the V gene TRBV7-2; TRBD1 matches at 7 bases. This CDR3 contains 16 residues. The germline V gene has CDR1 SGHTA and CDR2 FQGNSA. V gave up 3 bases and J gave up 4 bases; unmatched junction bases: 8. This CDR3 reads CASSFNRGKGTGELFF. Written as DNA, the CDR3 is TGTGCCAGCAGCTTTAACAGGGGCAAGGGCACCGGGGAGCTGTTTTTT.

This clone appeared a single time. This chain links TRBV6-5 with TRBJ1-6; TRBD1 is a possible D gene (6 bases). CDR3 length: 13 residues. Germline V gene lookup returns CDR1 MNHEY and CDR2 SVGAGI. CDR3 protein: CAAQGQGNSPLHF. The CDR3, as DNA: TGTGCAGCCCAGGGGCAGGGAAATTCACCCCTCCACTTT.

The chain carries TRBV7-4 and TRBJ2-3; TRBD1 might be the D (5 bases). V lost 1 base to trimming and J lost 1 base, with 12 bases between them. The CDR3 runs 16 residues. Germline values: CDR1 SGHVT, CDR2 SQSDAQ. DNA for the CDR3: TGTGCCAGCAGCTTAGTTCAGGGCCCCGGCACAGATACGCAGTATTTT. This gives the protein CASSLVQGPGTDTQYF.

The chain has TRBV28 and TRBJ1-4; TRBD1 agrees at 11 bases. The CDR3 is 13 amino acids. Trimming cost V 10 bases and J 7 bases; bases outside gene matches: 5. Germline CDR1 MDHEN, CDR2 SYDVKM. The CDR3 protein is CATSGTGGEKLFF. As DNA, the CDR3 is TGTGCCACCTCCGGGACAGGGGGTGAAAAACTGTTTTTT.

This sequence joins TRBV7-2 and TRBJ2-5, with 7 bases lining up with TRBD1. V lost 1 base and J lost 3; bases outside the gene matches: 5. This CDR3 is 15 amino acids long. CDR1 SGHTA and CDR2 FQGNSA come from the germline V gene. CDR3 bases: TGTGCCAGCAGCTTAGACCGGGACAGAAAAGAGACCCAGTACTTC. Its translation: CASSLDRDRKETQYF.

This rearrangement joins TRBV18 to TRBJ2-5; 13 bases line up with TRBD2. With 4 bases clipped from V and 5 bases from J, the junction kept 4 bases outside the gene matches. Germline CDR1 reads KGHSH; CDR2 reads LQKENI. The CDR3 extends over 15 amino acids. DNA of the CDR3: TGTGCCAGCTCACAGGGACTAGCGGGATTGGAGACCCAGTACTTC. Its translation: CASSQGLAGLETQYF.

The chain is built from TRBV18 and TRBJ1-5; 8 nucleotides align to TRBD1. The length of the CDR3 is 16 residues. Germline-derived CDR1 and CDR2 are KGHSH and LQKENI. The J segment lost 7 bases and the V segment lost 6 bases, leaving 14 bases of the junction unmatched. CDR3 amino acids: CASSQLDRVVEQPQHF. CDR3 bases: TGTGCCAGCTCCCAACTGGACAGGGTCGTCGAGCAGCCCCAGCATTTT.

V and J are TRBV30 and TRBJ1-2, with 7 bases matching TRBD1. CDR3 length equals 12 residues. Germline CDR1 is GTSNPN and CDR2 is SVGIG (reference sequence). The V and J ends lost 4 bases and 4 bases, in that order; junction bases with no gene match: 3. Here the CDR3 DNA reads TGTGCCTGGACCCAGGGGGGCTATGGCTACACCTTC. Its protein product is CAWTQGGYGYTF.

V gene TRBV19 combines with J gene TRBJ1-1; possible D gene TRBD1, 6 bases. Germline values: CDR1 LNHDA, CDR2 SQIVND (reference sequence). This CDR3 spans 15 amino acids. V was pared by 7 bases and J by 1 base, with 16 bases between. The CDR3: CASTKDSLRNTEAFF. CDR3 DNA: TGTGCCAGTACTAAGGACAGTTTAAGGAACACTGAAGCTTTCTTT.

With regard to this clone: The junction departs from the called germline gene at one end, perhaps through a read error. The chain carries TRBV18 and TRBJ2-7; TRBD2 agrees at 8 bases. Germline V gene sequence: CDR1 KGHSH, CDR2 LQKENI. The CDR3 is 17 amino acids. CDR3 coding DNA: TGTGCCAGCTCACCGGGGGCGAGCCTAGCGGGTTCCTTCGAGCAGTACTTC. It specifies CASSPGASLAGSFEQYF.